This entry lists 5 T cell receptor beta chains sequenced from one sample in a study of memory CD4+ T cells and cytomegalovirus serostatus. The sort gate was single viable CD3+CD4+CD8-CD45RO+ cells for memory CD4+ T cells. The method was immunoSEQ multiplex PCR; TCRdb's version includes in-frame clones alone and lacks a portion of them. The sample lists about 60,000 clones; 82% were seen once. The specimen was memory CD4+ T cells from blood. All receptors come from an adult in good health and CMV-seronegative. Some clones in this sample may be carry-over from other donors' samples.

CDR3 nucleotides: TGTGCCAGCAGCCGACCAGCGAGAACCTACGAGCAGTACTTC. Translating gives CASSRPARTYEQYF. The chain joins TRBV28 to TRBJ2-7, with D hard to call. This CDR3 is 14 amino acids long. The germline V gene has CDR1 MDHEN and CDR2 SYDVKM. V was clipped by 6 bases and J by 2 bases, with 14 bases between them.

This clone was seen only a few times. The chain couples TRBV2 to TRBJ2-1; TRBD2 agrees at 9 bases. Looked up from germline, CDR1 is SNHLY and CDR2 is FYNNEI. The ends lost 3 bases at V and 7 bases at J; junction bases unmatched: 7. The CDR3 has 15 residues. The CDR3 is CASSDGREGRNEQFF. The CDR3 DNA reads TGTGCCAGCAGTGACGGGCGGGAGGGACGAAATGAGCAGTTCTTC. The complete variable domain, with remaining parts taken from reference TRBV2 and TRBJ2-1, reads EPEVTQTPSHQVTQMGQEVILRCVPISNHLYFYWYRQILGQKVEFLVSFYNNEISEKSEIFDDQFSVERPDGSNFTLKIRSTKLEDSAMYFCASSDGREGRNEQFFGPGTRLTVL.

This chain links TRBV15 with TRBJ1-5; D not certain. The V gene lost 1 base and the J gene lost 9 bases, with 7 bases spanning the gap. From germline, CDR1 is LNHNV and CDR2 YYDKDF (reference sequence). This CDR3 spans 12 amino acids. The CDR3 reads CATSRVEGPQHF. The CDR3, as DNA: TGTGCCACCAGCAGAGTTGAGGGGCCCCAGCATTTT.

V and J are TRBV6-1 and TRBJ2-7; D may correspond to TRBD1 or TRBD2 (6 bases each). Germline V gene data show CDR1 as MNHNS and CDR2 as SASEGT. The CDR3 consists of 15 residues. V lost 6 bases, J lost 2 bases, and 17 bases lay in between. CDR3 loop: CASSPARGDPYEQYF. The CDR3 DNA is TGTGCCAGCAGCCCCGCGAGGGGGGACCCCTACGAGCAGTACTTC.

The chain links TRBV7-9 to TRBJ2-6; no firm D call. Germline V gene sequence: CDR1 SEHNR, CDR2 FQNEAQ (reference sequence). The CDR3 is 13 residues long. Between the trimmed V and J ends, which lost 5 bases and 4 bases, there was a span of 6 bases. CDR3 in DNA: TGTGCCAGCAGCACCTCCGGGGCCAACGTCCTGACTTTC. Its translation is CASSTSGANVLTF.